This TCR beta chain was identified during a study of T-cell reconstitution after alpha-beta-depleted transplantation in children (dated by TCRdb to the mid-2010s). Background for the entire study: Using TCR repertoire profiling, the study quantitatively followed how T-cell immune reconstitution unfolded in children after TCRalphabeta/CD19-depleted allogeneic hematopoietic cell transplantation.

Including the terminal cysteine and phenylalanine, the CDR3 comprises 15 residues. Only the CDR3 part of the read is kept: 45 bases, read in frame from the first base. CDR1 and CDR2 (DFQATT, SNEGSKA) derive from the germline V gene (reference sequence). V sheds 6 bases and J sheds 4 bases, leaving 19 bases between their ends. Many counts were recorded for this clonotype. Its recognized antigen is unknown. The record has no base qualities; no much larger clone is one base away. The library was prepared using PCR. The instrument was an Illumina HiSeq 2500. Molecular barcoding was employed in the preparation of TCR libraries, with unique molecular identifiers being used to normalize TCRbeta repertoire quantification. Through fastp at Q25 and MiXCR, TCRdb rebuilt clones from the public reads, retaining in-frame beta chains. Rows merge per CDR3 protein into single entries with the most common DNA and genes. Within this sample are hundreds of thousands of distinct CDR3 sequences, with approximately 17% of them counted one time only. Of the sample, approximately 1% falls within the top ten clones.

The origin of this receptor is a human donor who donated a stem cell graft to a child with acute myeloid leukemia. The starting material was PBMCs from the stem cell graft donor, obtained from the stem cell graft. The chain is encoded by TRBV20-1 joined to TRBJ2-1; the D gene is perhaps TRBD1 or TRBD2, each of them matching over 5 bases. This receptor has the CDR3 CSAPWSGRSYNEQFF. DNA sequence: TGCAGTGCCCCGTGGTCGGGACGGTCATACAATGAGCAGTTCTTC.